One sample yielded the 29 T cell receptor beta chains listed below, sequenced in a study of blood T cell repertoires in COVID-19. Here immunoSEQ multiplex PCR was the method, and the copy in TCRdb shows in-frame clones only, minus some. Of 55,000 to 85,000 clones listed, roughly 86% are singletons. Sample: peripheral blood. The receptors shown here come from a human donor in a cohort sampled during active COVID-19.

The chain joins TRBV4-1 to TRBJ2-5, with TRBD1 matching 8 bases. Germline V CDR1 and CDR2: MGHRA, YSYEKL. V was pared by 3 bases and J by 4 bases, with 7 bases of the junction left unmatched. The CDR3 loop spans 15 amino acids. The chain's CDR3 is CASSHLQGGGETQYF. CDR3 sequence (DNA): TGCGCCAGCAGCCACTTACAGGGGGGCGGAGAGACCCAGTACTTC.

This clone was observed once. The chain uses TRBV6-6 and TRBJ1-3; D ambiguous. This CDR3 is 14 amino acids long. Trimming cost V 5 bases and J 4 bases, with 12 bases left between them. Germline V gene lookup returns CDR1 MNHNY and CDR2 SVGAGI (reference sequence). The CDR3 reads CASSTPEAGNTIYF. CDR3 coding DNA: TGTGCCAGCAGTACACCCGAGGCCGGAAACACCATATATTTT.

V and J are TRBV14 and TRBJ2-1; TRBD2 agrees at 8 bases. CDR1 is SGHDN and CDR2 is FVKESK in the germline V gene. The CDR3 extends over 15 amino acids. The J segment lost 8 bases and the V segment lost 1 base, leaving 7 bases of the junction unmatched. The CDR3 here is CASSQVPGGPYEQFF. In DNA form, the CDR3 reads TGTGCCAGCAGCCAAGTTCCGGGGGGGCCCTATGAGCAGTTCTTC. Variable domain in full (rest from reference TRBV14 and TRBJ2-1): EAGVTQFPSHSVIEKGQTVTLRCDPISGHDNLYWYRRVMGKEIKFLLHFVKESKQDESGMPNNRFLAERTGGTYSTLKVQPAELEDSGVYFCASSQVPGGPYEQFFGPGTRLTVL.

The gene calls are TRBV19 and TRBJ2-2; D gene ambiguous. With 3 bases removed from V and 4 bases from J, the gap between germline ends came to 9 bases. The CDR3 contains 14 residues. Germline values: CDR1 LNHDA, CDR2 SQIVND (reference sequence). This chain's CDR3 is CASSIEIGTGELFF. CDR3 sequence (DNA): TGTGCCAGTAGTATTGAGATCGGCACCGGGGAGCTGTTTTTT.

The rearrangement links TRBV27 to TRBJ2-7; 9 bases are shared with TRBD1. V was clipped by 8 bases and J by 1 base; unmatched bases: 3. The CDR3 sequence is 13 residues long. CDR1 and CDR2 from the germline V gene are MNHEY and SMNVEV (reference sequence). CDR3 DNA sequence: TGTGCCAGCCTGACAGGGGGTTCCTACGAGCAGTACTTC. Translation gives CASLTGGSYEQYF.

V is TRBV5-4 and J is TRBJ2-7, with 11 bases aligning to TRBD1. V was pared by 0 bases and J by 4 bases, with 6 bases of the junction left unmatched. The CDR3 is 16 amino acids. In germline, CDR1 is SGHNT, CDR2 YYREEE (reference sequence). As DNA, the CDR3 is TGTGCCAGCAGCTTGGGGGGACAGGGGGAACGGTACGAGCAGTACTTC. This translates into CASSLGGQGERYEQYF.

V and J are TRBV24-1 and TRBJ2-3; maybe TRBD1 (7 bases). The germline V gene has CDR1 KGHDR and CDR2 SFDVKD. CDR3 length: 15 amino acids. The V gene lost 3 bases and the J gene lost 5 bases, with 14 bases spanning the gap. The CDR3 region has the DNA TGTGCCACCAGTGATCGACAGGGAGGCGGAGATACGCAGTATTTT. Translated, it gives CATSDRQGGGDTQYF.

As DNA, the CDR3 is TGTGCCACCAGCAGAATCGGACCACAGGTGAACACTGAAGCTTTCTTT. It encodes CATSRIGPQVNTEAFF. V is TRBV15 and J is TRBJ1-1, with TRBD1 as a possible D gene (5 bases). CDR1 and CDR2 (germline): LNHNV, YYDKDF (reference sequence). The CDR3 runs 16 residues. Trimming shortened V by 2 bases and J by 0 bases, and 13 bases separated the two germline ends.

This chain uses TRBV5-1 with TRBJ2-5; no clear D. The CDR3 contains 16 residues. Germline values: CDR1 SGHRS, CDR2 YFSETQ. V was clipped by 0 bases and J by 1 base, with 13 bases between them. In DNA, the CDR3 is TGCGCCAGCAGCTTGGTTGGCAACGTTGCCCAAGAGACCCAGTACTTC. Translated: CASSLVGNVAQETQYF. The full variable domain, with the rest looked up from reference TRBV5-1 and TRBJ2-5, is KAGVTQTPRYLIKTRGQQVTLSCSPISGHRSVSWYQQTPGQGLQFLFEYFSETQRNKGNFPGRFSGRQFSNSRSEMNVSTLELGDSALYLCASSLVGNVAQETQYFGPGTRLLVL.

The chain carries TRBV11-2 and TRBJ1-6, with TRBD1 identical over 7 bases. CDR3 length: 14 amino acids. Trimming cost V 5 bases and J 9 bases; bases outside gene matches: 7. Germline V gene lookup returns CDR1 SGHAT and CDR2 FQNNGV. The CDR3 is CASSATGETSPLHF. CDR3 DNA sequence: TGTGCCAGCAGCGCTACAGGGGAAACTTCACCCCTCCACTTT.

The genes are TRBV9 and TRBJ1-1; TRBD1 agrees at 7 bases. Germline CDR1 reads SGDLS; CDR2 reads YYNGEE. The CDR3 totals 15 residues. The junction had 11 bases not matched to a gene; V was cut back by 2 bases and J by 7 bases. CDR3 sequence (DNA): TGTGCCAGCAGCGTCCTGCGACAGGGTTATAATGAAGCTTTCTTT. Its protein product is CASSVLRQGYNEAFF.

This rearrangement joins TRBV5-1 to TRBJ1-2; D gene ambiguous. V was pared by 4 bases and J by 8 bases, with 24 bases between. This CDR3 contains 16 residues. The germline gives CDR1 SGHRS, CDR2 YFSETQ. The CDR3 DNA reads TGCGCCAGCAGCCAAGGACTCCGGGATTTTGCGGGAGGCTACACCTTC. Protein product: CASSQGLRDFAGGYTF.

The J gene is TRBJ2-3, the V gene TRBV6-5; 7 bases agree with TRBD1. J gave up 5 bases and V 1 base, and 6 bases lay outside the gene matches. Germline V gene sequence: CDR1 MNHEY, CDR2 SVGAGI. There are 15 residues in the CDR3. CDR3 amino acids: CASSYYTGAGDTQYF. The CDR3 nucleotides are TGTGCCAGCAGTTACTATACAGGGGCGGGAGATACGCAGTATTTT.

The genes are TRBV11-2 and TRBJ1-4; TRBD1 agrees at 11 bases. Per germline, CDR1 SGHAT and CDR2 FQNNGV. The CDR3 extends over 14 amino acids. Germline trimming cut 8 bases from V and 8 bases from J; bases unmatched to any gene: 7. This CDR3 is CASRSWTGGEKLFF. CDR3 bases: TGTGCCAGCCGGTCTTGGACAGGGGGCGAAAAACTGTTTTTT.

In nucleotides, the CDR3 is TGTGCCAGCACCTCTGGAGGGGTACAGGGGGTGAGCTACACCTTC. It is translated as CASTSGGVQGVSYTF. The chain combines TRBV5-4 with TRBJ1-2; 8 bases align to TRBD1. Germline-derived CDR1 and CDR2 are SGHNT and YYREEE (reference sequence). J was trimmed by 9 bases and V by 6 bases; bases with no gene match: 16. The length of the CDR3 is 15 residues.

The chain carries TRBV5-4 and TRBJ1-5; D is undetermined. Germline values: CDR1 SGHNT, CDR2 YYREEE (reference sequence). This CDR3 contains 15 residues. V was trimmed by 5 bases and J by 6 bases, leaving 18 bases between them. CDR3 DNA sequence: TGTGCCAGCAGTTCATCCGGCGGGGAAGGTCAGCCCCAGCATTTT. It yields the protein CASSSSGGEGQPQHF.

The rearrangement links TRBV30 to TRBJ1-6, with 8 bases matching TRBD1. The germline CDR1 and CDR2 sequences are GTSNPN and SVGIG (reference sequence). The CDR3 sequence is 14 residues long. The trim removed 1 base at V and 9 bases at J, leaving 5 bases unmatched. The CDR3 nucleotides are TGTGCCTGGAGTGCCGGACAGGGAAGTTCACCCCTCCACTTT. This encodes CAWSAGQGSSPLHF. Complete variable domain (other parts from reference TRBV30 and TRBJ1-6): SQTIHQWPATLVQPVGSPLSLECTVEGTSNPNLYWYRQAAGRGLQLLFYSVGIGQISSEVPQNLSASRPQDRQFILSSKKLLLSDSGFYLCAWSAGQGSSPLHFGNGTRLTVT.

This clone was counted only a few times. The chain is built from TRBV4-1 and TRBJ1-1, with 9 bases aligning to TRBD1. V trimming: 4 bases; J trimming: 4 bases; junction bases outside the gene matches: 7. From germline, CDR1 is MGHRA and CDR2 YSYEKL. This CDR3 spans 15 amino acids. CDR3 in DNA: TGCGCCAGCAGCCGAGGAACAGGGGGCGCCACTGAAGCTTTCTTT. This encodes CASSRGTGGATEAFF.

The J gene is TRBJ1-2, the V gene TRBV9; TRBD1 might be the D (5 bases). The CDR3 runs to 14 residues. Trimming stripped 2 bases from V and 4 bases from J, with 12 bases between. Germline V CDR1 and CDR2: SGDLS, YYNGEE. For the CDR3, the DNA is TGTGCCAGCAGCGTCCCTGGACAAACCTATGGCTACACCTTC. It yields the protein CASSVPGQTYGYTF.

This clone was counted a few times. The chain recombines TRBV5-6 with TRBJ2-3; tentatively, D is TRBD2 (7 bases). Trimming shortened V by 4 bases and J by 2 bases, and 14 bases separated the two germline ends. The CDR3 consists of 15 residues. Germline CDR1 reads SGHDT; CDR2 reads YYEEEE. This CDR3 is CASSKPGGHTDTQYF. The CDR3 DNA follows: TGTGCCAGCAGCAAACCCGGGGGGCACACAGATACGCAGTATTTT.

The rearrangement links TRBV11-2 to TRBJ1-1; TRBD1 is a possible D gene (5 bases). CDR3 size: 15 residues. Trimming shortened V by 5 bases and J by 0 bases, and 13 bases separated the two germline ends. Germline CDR1 is SGHAT and CDR2 is FQNNGV. CDR3 bases: TGTGCCAGCAGCAGACTGGGGGGGATGAACACTGAAGCTTTCTTT. This gives the protein CASSRLGGMNTEAFF.

The V gene is TRBV6-5, the J gene TRBJ1-1; weak D call: TRBD1 (6 bases). With 6 bases removed from V and 5 bases from J, the gap between germline ends came to 19 bases. The CDR3 loop spans 15 amino acids. Germline V lookup: CDR1 MNHEY, CDR2 SVGAGI. CDR3 DNA sequence: TGTGCCAGCAGACGAGACCAGGGGCTCGGGACTGAAGCTTTCTTT. Residues: CASRRDQGLGTEAFF.

The chain uses TRBV7-9 and TRBJ2-1; perhaps TRBD2 as D (5 bases). The CDR3 totals 15 residues. Trimming took 5 bases from V and 5 from J, leaving 16 bases between them. CDR1 and CDR2 (germline): SEHNR, FQNEAQ (reference sequence). In DNA form, the CDR3 reads TGTGCCAGCAGCCCCCACGGGATGACCGACAATGAGCAGTTCTTC. Amino acids: CASSPHGMTDNEQFF.

This chain connects TRBV10-3 to TRBJ1-2; TRBD1 matches at 7 bases. This CDR3 has 13 amino acids. Trimming removed 5 bases from V and 3 bases from J; junction bases left unmatched: 3. Germline V gene data show CDR1 as ENHRY and CDR2 as SYGVKD. The CDR3 sequence: CAISTGDYYGYTF. As DNA, the CDR3 is TGTGCCATCAGTACAGGGGACTACTATGGCTACACCTTC.

This chain joins TRBV3-1 (or the pseudogene TRBV3-2) and TRBJ2-3; 11 bases line up with TRBD1. In germline, CDR1 is LGHDT, CDR2 YNNKEL (reference sequence). The CDR3 loop spans 15 amino acids. The V gene end was trimmed by 3 bases and the J gene end by 4 bases; junction bases not matched to a gene: 3. The CDR3: CASSHGQGAADTQYF. The CDR3, as DNA: TGTGCCAGCAGCCACGGACAGGGGGCGGCAGATACGCAGTATTTT.

The rearrangement joins TRBV28 to TRBJ2-3; 12 bases match TRBD2. CDR3 length equals 15 residues. CDR1 and CDR2 (germline): MDHEN, SYDVKM. Trimming cost V 3 bases and J 8 bases; bases outside gene matches: 6. In DNA, the CDR3 is TGTGCCAGCAGTTTCGGGACTAGCGGGCGGGTTACGCAGTATTTT. Its protein is CASSFGTSGRVTQYF.

This chain connects TRBV7-2 to TRBJ2-3; 9 bases line up with TRBD2. Germline values: CDR1 SGHTA, CDR2 FQGNSA. The CDR3 is 13 residues long. J was trimmed by 7 bases and V by 8 bases; bases with no gene match: 7. The CDR3 sequence: CASSAGGQYTQYF. The DNA of the CDR3 is TGTGCCAGCTCCGCGGGGGGGCAGTATACGCAGTATTTT. The full variable domain, in which reference TRBV7-2 and TRBJ2-3 provide the parts outside the CDR3, is GAGVSQSPSNKVTEKGKDVELRCDPISGHTALYWYRQSLGQGLEFLIYFQGNSAPDKSGLPSDRFSAERTGGSVSTLTIQRTQQEDSAVYLCASSAGGQYTQYFGPGTRLTVL.

The V gene is TRBV7-9, the J gene TRBJ1-1, with 8 bases that match TRBD1. CDR1 is SEHNR and CDR2 is FQNEAQ in the germline V gene (reference sequence). Trimming removed 0 bases from V and 4 bases from J; junction bases left unmatched: 4. The CDR3 consists of 15 residues. CDR3 DNA sequence: TGTGCCAGCAGCTTAGCGGTGACAGGGGCCACTGAAGCTTTCTTT. Its protein product is CASSLAVTGATEAFF. The variable domain in full, completed from reference TRBV7-9 and TRBJ1-1, reads DTGVSQNPRHKITKRGQNVTFRCDPISEHNRLYWYRQTLGQGPEFLTYFQNEAQLEKSRLLSDRFSAERPKGSFSTLEIQRTEQGDSAMYLCASSLAVTGATEAFFGQGTRLTVV.

The chain is built from TRBV7-2 and TRBJ2-5; tentatively, D is TRBD2 (5 bases). The CDR3 covers 13 residues. Germline V gene lookup returns CDR1 SGHTA and CDR2 FQGNSA. Trimming left V 3 bases short and J 5 bases short, with 10 bases between. CDR3 bases: TGTGCCAGCAGCTTTGAGCGGAGGGAGACCCAGTACTTC. The encoded protein is CASSFERRETQYF.